This record looks at one T cell receptor (beta chain) sequence and its context. Germline loops: CDR1 PRHDT, CDR2 FYEKMQ (reference sequence). The CDR3 contains 16 residues. Trimming shortened V by 5 bases and J by 6 bases, and 20 bases separated the two germline ends. The data stem from a study of T cell changes during pregnancy in multiple sclerosis. The data were produced by immunoSEQ multiplex PCR, yet TCRdb's version contains in-frame clones alone and is incomplete. Of about 50,000 clones in the sample, roughly 92% are singletons; the top ten hold less than 0.45%. The clonotype originates from a female donor with multiple sclerosis, enrolled in a pregnancy study. The material sequenced was CD4+ T cells from peripheral blood mononuclear cells, taken after pregnancy. The gene calls are TRBV13 and TRBJ2-1, with TRBD2 as a possible D gene (7 bases). The CDR3, as DNA: TGTGCCAGCAGCCGACGGGGGGCGGGAGAAGGCAATGAGCAGTTCTTC. Its protein is CASSRRGAGEGNEQFF.